The entry that follows covers one T cell receptor beta chain sequence. The target antigen is unknown. Expressed TCRB transcripts were sequenced, since all the RNA that had been isolated was reverse transcribed. TCRdb's copy holds only in-frame clones and misses some; the assay was immunoSEQ multiplex PCR. Among 600,000 to 700,000 clones listed, 12% were seen once. The data belong to a study of beta chain features in type 1 diabetes. Findings and caveats of the study: PCR, the amplification step, might favor shorter templates, equally in patients and controls. A greater similarity of naive, central memory and Treg TCRB repertoires was seen among patients than among healthy donors. Across all four CD4+ subsets, people with type 1 diabetes showed modestly shorter TCRB CDR3s.

Sorted populations all exceeded 95% purity. Material: naive CD4+ T cells from blood. The sequence was obtained from a man aged 25 to 40 with type 1 diabetes.

CDR3 protein: CASSGGMTDLYEKLFF. The DNA of the CDR3 is TGTGCCAGCAGCGGAGGCATGACAGATCTTTATGAAAAACTGTTTTTT. The chain carries TRBV9 and TRBJ1-4; TRBD1 might be the D (5 bases). CDR1 and CDR2 from the germline V gene are SGDLS and YYNGEE. The V and J ends lost 3 bases and 6 bases respectively, with 18 bases between them. The length of the CDR3 is 16 residues. Full variable domain (missing parts from reference TRBV9 and TRBJ1-4): DSGVTQTPKHLITATGQRVTLRCSPRSGDLSVYWYQQSLDQGLQFLIQYYNGEERAKGNILERFSAQQFPDLHSELNLSSLELGDSALYFCASSGGMTDLYEKLFFGSGTQLSVL.